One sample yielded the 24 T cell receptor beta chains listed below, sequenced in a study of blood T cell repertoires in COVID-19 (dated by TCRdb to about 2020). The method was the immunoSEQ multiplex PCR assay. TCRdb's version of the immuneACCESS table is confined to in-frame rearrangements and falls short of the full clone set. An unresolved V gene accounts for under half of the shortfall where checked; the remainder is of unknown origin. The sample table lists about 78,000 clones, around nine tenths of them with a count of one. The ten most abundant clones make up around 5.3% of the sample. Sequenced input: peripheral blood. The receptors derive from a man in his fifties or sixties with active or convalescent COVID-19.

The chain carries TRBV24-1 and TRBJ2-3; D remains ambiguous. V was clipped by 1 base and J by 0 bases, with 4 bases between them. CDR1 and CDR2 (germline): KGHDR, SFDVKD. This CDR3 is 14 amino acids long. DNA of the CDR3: TGTGCCACCAGTGATTTCACAAGCACAGATACGCAGTATTTT. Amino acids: CATSDFTSTDTQYF.

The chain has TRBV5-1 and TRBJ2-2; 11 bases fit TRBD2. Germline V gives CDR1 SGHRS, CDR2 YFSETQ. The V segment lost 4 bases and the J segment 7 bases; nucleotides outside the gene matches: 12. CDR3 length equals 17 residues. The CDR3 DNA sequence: TGCGCCAGCAGCCCCCGGAATAGCGGGGGGGCCGACGGGGAGCTGTTTTTT. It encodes CASSPRNSGGADGELFF.

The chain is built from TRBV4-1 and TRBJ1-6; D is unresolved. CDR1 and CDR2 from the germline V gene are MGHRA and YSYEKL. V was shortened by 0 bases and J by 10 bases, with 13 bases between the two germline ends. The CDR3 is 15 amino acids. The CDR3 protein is CASSQEGGSGSPLHF. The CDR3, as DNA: TGCGCCAGCAGCCAAGAGGGAGGTTCCGGGTCACCCCTCCACTTT.

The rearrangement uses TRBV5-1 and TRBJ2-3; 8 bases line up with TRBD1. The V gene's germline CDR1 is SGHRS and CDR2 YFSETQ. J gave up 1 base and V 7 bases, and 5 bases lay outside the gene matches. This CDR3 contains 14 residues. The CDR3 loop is CASWRGQGTDTQYF. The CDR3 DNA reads TGCGCCAGCTGGAGGGGACAGGGCACAGATACGCAGTATTTT.

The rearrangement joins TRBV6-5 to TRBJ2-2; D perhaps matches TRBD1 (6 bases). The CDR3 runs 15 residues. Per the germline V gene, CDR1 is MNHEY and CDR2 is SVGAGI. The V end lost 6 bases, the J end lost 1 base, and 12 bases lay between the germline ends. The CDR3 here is CASRLQGLNTGELFF. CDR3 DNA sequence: TGTGCCAGCAGACTACAGGGATTGAACACCGGGGAGCTGTTTTTT.

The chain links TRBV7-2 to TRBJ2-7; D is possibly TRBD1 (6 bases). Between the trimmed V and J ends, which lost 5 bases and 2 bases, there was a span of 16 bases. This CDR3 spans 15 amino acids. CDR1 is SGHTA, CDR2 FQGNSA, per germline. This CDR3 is CASSTDRRPTYEQYV. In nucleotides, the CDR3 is TGTGCCAGCAGCACCGACAGGAGACCCACCTACGAGCAGTACGTC.

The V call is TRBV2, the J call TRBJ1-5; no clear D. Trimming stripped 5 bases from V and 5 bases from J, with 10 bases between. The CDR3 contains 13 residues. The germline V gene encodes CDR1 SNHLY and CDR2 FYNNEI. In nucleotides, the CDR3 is TGTGCCAGCAGTTACCCCGGGGATCAGCCCCAGCATTTT. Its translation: CASSYPGDQPQHF. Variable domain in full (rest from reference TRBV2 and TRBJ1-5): EPEVTQTPSHQVTQMGQEVILRCVPISNHLYFYWYRQILGQKVEFLVSFYNNEISEKSEIFDDQFSVERPDGSNFTLKIRSTKLEDSAMYFCASSYPGDQPQHFGDGTRLSIL.

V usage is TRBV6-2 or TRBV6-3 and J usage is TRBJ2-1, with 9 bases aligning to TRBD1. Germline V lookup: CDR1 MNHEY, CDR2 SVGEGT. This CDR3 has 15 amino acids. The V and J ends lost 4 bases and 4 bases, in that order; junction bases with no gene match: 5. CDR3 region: CASSWTGARYNEQFF. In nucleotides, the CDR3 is TGTGCCAGCAGTTGGACAGGGGCGCGGTACAATGAGCAGTTCTTC.

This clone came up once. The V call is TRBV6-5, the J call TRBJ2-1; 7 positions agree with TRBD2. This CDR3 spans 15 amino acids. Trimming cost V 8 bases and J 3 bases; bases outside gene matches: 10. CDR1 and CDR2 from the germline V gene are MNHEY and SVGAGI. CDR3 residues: CASVKGAGDYNEQFF. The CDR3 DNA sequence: TGTGCCAGCGTAAAAGGGGCGGGGGACTACAATGAGCAGTTCTTC.

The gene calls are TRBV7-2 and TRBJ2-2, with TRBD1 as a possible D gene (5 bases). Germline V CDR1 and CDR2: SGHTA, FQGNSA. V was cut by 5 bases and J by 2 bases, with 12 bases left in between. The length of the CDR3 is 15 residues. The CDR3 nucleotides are TGTGCCAGCAGCCCATGGCAGGGTAACACCGGGGAGCTGTTTTTT. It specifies CASSPWQGNTGELFF.

In DNA form, the CDR3 reads TGCGCCAGCAGCCAAGACCAATACGGGCGGGGGGCCGCCACAGATACGCAGTATTTT. It specifies CASSQDQYGRGAATDTQYF. The J gene is TRBJ2-3, the V gene TRBV4-1, with TRBD2 matching over 8 bases. There are 19 residues in the CDR3. Trimming removed 0 bases from V and 2 bases from J; junction bases left unmatched: 13. Germline loops: CDR1 MGHRA, CDR2 YSYEKL.

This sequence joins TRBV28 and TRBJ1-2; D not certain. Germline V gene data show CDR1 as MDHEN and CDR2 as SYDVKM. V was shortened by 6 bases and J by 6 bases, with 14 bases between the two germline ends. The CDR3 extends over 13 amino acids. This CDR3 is CASRSRNENGYTF. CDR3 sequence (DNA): TGTGCCAGCAGATCCCGTAACGAGAATGGCTACACCTTC.

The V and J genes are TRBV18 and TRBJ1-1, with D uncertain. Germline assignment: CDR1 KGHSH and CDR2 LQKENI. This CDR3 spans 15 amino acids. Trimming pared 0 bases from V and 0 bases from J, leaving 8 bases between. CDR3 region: CASSPPGSLNTEAFF. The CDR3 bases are TGTGCCAGCTCACCACCGGGCTCCCTGAACACTGAAGCTTTCTTT.

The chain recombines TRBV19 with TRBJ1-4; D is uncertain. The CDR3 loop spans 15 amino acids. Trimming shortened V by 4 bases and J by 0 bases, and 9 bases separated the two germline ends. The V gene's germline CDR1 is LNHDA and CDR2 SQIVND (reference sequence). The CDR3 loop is CASSKIDSTNEKLFF. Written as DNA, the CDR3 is TGTGCCAGTAGTAAAATAGATTCAACTAATGAAAAACTGTTTTTT.

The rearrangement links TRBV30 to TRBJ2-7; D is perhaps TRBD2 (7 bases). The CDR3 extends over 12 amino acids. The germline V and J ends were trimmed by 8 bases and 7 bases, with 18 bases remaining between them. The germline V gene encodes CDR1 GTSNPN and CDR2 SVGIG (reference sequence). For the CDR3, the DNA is TGTGCCCGCGACGCCAGGGGAGGGGAGCAGTACTTC. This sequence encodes CARDARGGEQYF.

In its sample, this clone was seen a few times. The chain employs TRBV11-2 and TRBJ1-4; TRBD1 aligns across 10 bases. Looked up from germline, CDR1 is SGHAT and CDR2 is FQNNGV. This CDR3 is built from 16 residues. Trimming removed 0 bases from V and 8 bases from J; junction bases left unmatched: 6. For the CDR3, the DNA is TGTGCCAGCAGCTTAGATCCGGGACAGGGGAAGGAAAAACTGTTTTTT. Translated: CASSLDPGQGKEKLFF.

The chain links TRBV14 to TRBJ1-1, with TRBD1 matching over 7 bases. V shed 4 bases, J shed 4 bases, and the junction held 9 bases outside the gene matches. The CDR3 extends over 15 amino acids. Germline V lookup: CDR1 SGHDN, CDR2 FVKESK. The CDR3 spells CASSLKTGAITEAFF. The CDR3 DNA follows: TGTGCCAGCAGCCTCAAAACAGGGGCTATCACTGAAGCTTTCTTT.

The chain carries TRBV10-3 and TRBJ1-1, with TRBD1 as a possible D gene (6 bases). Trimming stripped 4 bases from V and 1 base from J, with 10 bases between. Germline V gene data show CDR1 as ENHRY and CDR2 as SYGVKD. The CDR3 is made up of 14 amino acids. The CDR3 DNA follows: TGTGCCATCAGTGCGGGGACACCGAACACTGAAGCTTTCTTT. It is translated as CAISAGTPNTEAFF.

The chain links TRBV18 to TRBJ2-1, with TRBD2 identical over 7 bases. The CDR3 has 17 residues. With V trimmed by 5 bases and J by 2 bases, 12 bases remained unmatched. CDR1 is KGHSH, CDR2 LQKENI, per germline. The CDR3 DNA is TGTGCCAGCTCATCCCCTCCAGCGGGACGCCCCTACAATGAGCAGTTCTTC. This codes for CASSSPPAGRPYNEQFF.

CDR3 region: CASSAGTSLVLETQYF. For the CDR3, the DNA is TGTGCCAGCAGCGCCGGGACTAGCTTGGTCCTGGAGACCCAGTACTTC. The chain is built from TRBV7-8 and TRBJ2-5, with TRBD2 matching over 9 bases. Germline assignment: CDR1 SGHVS and CDR2 FQNEAQ. The length of the CDR3 is 16 residues. Unmatched junction bases numbered 12, after V lost 5 bases and J lost 5 bases. Looking up the rest from reference TRBV7-8 and TRBJ2-5 gives the full variable domain: GAGVSQSPRYKVAKRGQDVALRCDPISGHVSLFWYQQALGQGPEFLTYFQNEAQLDKSGLPSDRFFAERPEGSVSTLKIQRTQQEDSAVYLCASSAGTSLVLETQYFGPGTRLLVL.

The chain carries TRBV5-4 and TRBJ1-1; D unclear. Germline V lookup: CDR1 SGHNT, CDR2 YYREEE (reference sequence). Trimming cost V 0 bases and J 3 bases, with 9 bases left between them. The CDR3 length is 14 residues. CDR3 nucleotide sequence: TGTGCCAGCAGCTTGGCCTACGGAGACACTGAAGCTTTCTTT. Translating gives CASSLAYGDTEAFF.

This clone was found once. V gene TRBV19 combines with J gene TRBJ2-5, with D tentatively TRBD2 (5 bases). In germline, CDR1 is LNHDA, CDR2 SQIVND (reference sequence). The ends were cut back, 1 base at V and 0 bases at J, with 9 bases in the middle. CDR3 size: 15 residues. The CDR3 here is CASSIAGSNQETQYF. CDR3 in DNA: TGTGCCAGTAGTATAGCGGGATCTAACCAAGAGACCCAGTACTTC. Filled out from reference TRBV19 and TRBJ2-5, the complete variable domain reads DGGITQSPKYLFRKEGQNVTLSCEQNLNHDAMYWYRQDPGQGLRLIYYSQIVNDFQKGDIAEGYSVSREKKESFPLTVTSAQKNPTAFYLCASSIAGSNQETQYFGPGTRLLVL.

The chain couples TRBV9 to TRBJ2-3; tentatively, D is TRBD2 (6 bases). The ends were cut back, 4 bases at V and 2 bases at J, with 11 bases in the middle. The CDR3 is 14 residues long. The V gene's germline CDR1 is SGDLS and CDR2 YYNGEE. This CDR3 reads CASSPSGDTDTQYF. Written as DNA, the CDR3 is TGTGCCAGCAGCCCCTCGGGGGACACAGATACGCAGTATTTT.

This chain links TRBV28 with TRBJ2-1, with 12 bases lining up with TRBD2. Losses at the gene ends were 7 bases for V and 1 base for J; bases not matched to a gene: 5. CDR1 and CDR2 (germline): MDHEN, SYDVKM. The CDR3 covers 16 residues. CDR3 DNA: TGTGCCAGCATTTCCGGACTAGCGGGGTCCTACAATGAGCAGTTCTTC. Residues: CASISGLAGSYNEQFF. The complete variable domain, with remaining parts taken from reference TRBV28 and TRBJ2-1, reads DVKVTQSSRYLVKRTGEKVFLECVQDMDHENMFWYRQDPGLGLRLIYFSYDVKMKEKGDIPEGYSVSREKKERFSLILESASTNQTSMYLCASISGLAGSYNEQFFGPGTRLTVL.